Listed below are T cell receptor beta chains from one sample, sequenced in a study of T cell clones after liver transplantation. The data were produced by immunoSEQ multiplex PCR, yet TCRdb's version contains in-frame clones alone and is incomplete. The table shows 65,000 to 80,000 clones, with less than 85% occurring only once. Sequenced here: CD4+ T cells from blood, sampled at the 22-month timepoint. Every receptor here comes from a human patient who received a liver transplant. Some T cells may be provided by the graft donor. Each CDR3 is given with its conserved first and last residue. The D gene is left open where the match is weak. The size entry is marked missing in some rows and otherwise reads once, few, many or a size class.

d_call clone_size j_call v_call cdr3_nt cdr3_aa
- - TRBJ2-3 TRBV15 TGTGCCACCAGCAGACTAGCGAGTAACACAGATACGCAGTATTTT CATSRLASNTDTQYF
TRBD2 - TRBJ2-5 TRBV20-1 TGCAGTGCTCAGCGGGAGCGGACCCAGTACTTC CSAQRERTQYF
- - TRBJ1-1 TRBV6-6 TGTGCCAGCAGTTACTCCCAGCAAGCTTTCTTT CASSYSQQAFF
TRBD1 - TRBJ1-1 TRBV18 TGTGCCAGCTCCAGGGGGATGAACACTGAAGCTTTCTTT CASSRGMNTEAFF
- - TRBJ1-6 TRBV9 TGTGCCAGCAGCGTAGGCCCAGGACCCGACAATTCACCCCTCCACTTT CASSVGPGPDNSPLHF
TRBD1 - TRBJ1-4 TRBV29-1 TGCAGCGCGAAAGACGGACAGGGAGATGAAAAACTGTTTTTT CSAKDGQGDEKLFF
TRBD2 few TRBJ2-3 TRBV9 TGTGCCAGCAGCTATGGACTAGCGGTTAGCACAGATACGCAGTATTTT CASSYGLAVSTDTQYF
- - TRBJ2-2 TRBV2 TGTGCCAGCAGTGTGACGAACACCGGGGAGCTGTTTTTT CASSVTNTGELFF
- - TRBJ1-6 TRBV7-6 TGTGCCAGCAGCCAAGGTTTAGGGCAGTCACCCCTCCACTTT CASSQGLGQSPLHF
- - TRBJ2-7 TRBV5-6 TGTGCCAGCAGCTTGGGTCATTACGAGCAGTACTTC CASSLGHYEQYF
TRBD2 - TRBJ2-1 TRBV12-5 TGTGCTAGTGGTTCCGGACTAGCGGACAATGAGCAGTTCTTC CASGSGLADNEQFF
- once TRBJ2-7 TRBV6-5 TGTGCCACCCACAGCCGCCGGGGTAGGGAGCAGTACTTC CATHSRRGREQYF
- - TRBJ2-2 TRBV7-9 TGTGCCAGCAGCTTCGGTAGTATTGGCACCGGGGAGCTGTTTTTT CASSFGSIGTGELFF
TRBD2 - TRBJ2-5 TRBV9 TGTGCCAGCAGCGTAGGAACCCCTCGAATGGCGGGGGGGCAAGAAAGGGTAGAGACCCAGTACTTC CASSVGTPRMAGGQERVETQYF
- - TRBJ1-1 TRBV6-1 TGTGCCAGCAGTCTCAGGGGAGGGGACACTGAAGCTTTCTTT CASSLRGGDTEAFF
- - TRBJ2-7 TRBV5-8 TGTGCCACCCAGCTTATCTCTGGGCAGTACTTC CATQLISGQYF
TRBD2 - TRBJ2-3 TRBV11-2 TGTGCCAGCAGTACCCTACTAGCGGGGGGCGCAAATACGCAGTATTTT CASSTLLAGGANTQYF
TRBD1 - TRBJ2-7 TRBV7-9 TGTGCCAGCAGCTTAGACCCCAGGACAGGGGCCCACGAGCAGTACTTC CASSLDPRTGAHEQYF
- - TRBJ2-3 TRBV7-9 TGTGCCAGCAGCTTATTGGGTCCCGGGGATACGCAGTATTTT CASSLLGPGDTQYF
TRBD1 - TRBJ2-7 TRBV6-1 TGTGCCAGCGGGATCGGGACAGGGTCCGAAGAGCAGTACTTC CASGIGTGSEEQYF
TRBD2 - TRBJ2-1 TRBV6-5 TGTGCCAGCAGCAATAGCGGGGGGCCGTACAATGAGCAGTTCTTC CASSNSGGPYNEQFF
- - TRBJ2-5 TRBV6-6 TGTGCCAGCATTCAGGGGGGAACCAACCAAGAGACCCAGTACTTC CASIQGGTNQETQYF
TRBD2 - TRBJ2-1 TRBV7-8 TGTGCCAGCAGCTACGGACTAGCGGGAGACAATGAGCAGTTCTTC CASSYGLAGDNEQFF
- - TRBJ1-1 TRBV29-1 TGCAGCGTTGAAGATCAGGCAGGTACTGAAGCTTTCTTT CSVEDQAGTEAFF
- - TRBJ1-4 TRBV15 TGTGCCACCAGCAGAGGAAAGGGGGAATATGAAAAACTGTTTTTT CATSRGKGEYEKLFF
- - TRBJ2-4 TRBV6-1 TGTGCCAGCAGTGCGGGGTCAGGAGGGGTGCTTCAGTACTTC CASSAGSGGVLQYF
TRBD2 - TRBJ2-3 TRBV9 TGTGCCAGCAGCGTCCTAGCGGGAGACACAGATACGCAGTATTTT CASSVLAGDTDTQYF
- - TRBJ1-2 TRBV5-6 TGTGCCAGCAGCTTGCACTATGGCTACACCTTC CASSLHYGYTF
TRBD2 - TRBJ2-1 TRBV5-4 TGTGCCAGCAGCTTGGCGGGACTAATAGAATACAATGAGCAGTTCTTC CASSLAGLIEYNEQFF
TRBD2 - TRBJ2-3 TRBV9 TGTGCCAGCAGCGCGCGGGGGGGAAGCACAGATACGCAGTATTTT CASSARGGSTDTQYF
TRBD2 - TRBJ2-1 TRBV19 TGTGCCAGTAGTATAGATCAGGTATGGGGGGGCTACAATGAGCAGTTCTTC CASSIDQVWGGYNEQFF
TRBD1 - TRBJ1-1 TRBV7-9 TGTGCCAGCACCCGGGACAGAAACACTGAAGCTTTCTTT CASTRDRNTEAFF
- medium-sized TRBJ1-5 TRBV18 TGTGCCAGCTCACCAAGCGCTAAGCATAGCAATCAGCCCCAGCATTTT CASSPSAKHSNQPQHF
TRBD2 - TRBJ2-2 TRBV5-4 TGTGCCAGCAGCTTCGGGCTACGGGGTCGGGCTAGCGGGAACACCGGGGAGCTGTTTTTT CASSFGLRGRASGNTGELFF
- - TRBJ1-2 TRBV18 TGTGCCAGCTCACCTGTGCAGCAAGCTAACTATGGCTACACCTTC CASSPVQQANYGYTF
- - TRBJ2-3 TRBV5-1 TGCGCCAGCAGCTTTAATGGGGGGTCCACAGATACGCAGTATTTT CASSFNGGSTDTQYF
TRBD1 once TRBJ2-1 TRBV18 TGTGCCAGCTCGCCCGGGACAGGGGGCTGGGATGAGCAGTTCTTC CASSPGTGGWDEQFF
TRBD2 - TRBJ2-5 TRBV7-6 TGTGCCAGCAGCCCCGGCCGGGGGGAGGAGACCCAGTACTTC CASSPGRGEETQYF
- many TRBJ2-3 TRBV21-1 TGTGCCAGCAGCGCACTACTAGCGGGAACAGATACGCAGTATTTT CASSALLAGTDTQYF
- - TRBJ1-3 TRBV4-1 TGCGCCAGCAGCCTATCAGGGCTCCCTGGAAACACCATATATTTT CASSLSGLPGNTIYF
- - TRBJ2-1 TRBV6-6 TGTGCCAGCAAGTTAGGAGGGTCAAATGAGCAGTTCTTC CASKLGGSNEQFF
TRBD2 - TRBJ2-7 TRBV7-9 TGTGCCAGCAGCTTAAGCGGGAACACCTACGAGCAGTACTTC CASSLSGNTYEQYF
TRBD1 - TRBJ1-4 TRBV5-6 TGTGCCAGCAGCGCCAGGACAGGGATATATGAAAAACTGTTTTTT CASSARTGIYEKLFF
- - TRBJ1-2 TRBV9 TGTGCCAGCAGCTTCCGGGATAACTATGGCTACACCTTC CASSFRDNYGYTF
TRBD1 - TRBJ1-4 TRBV7-9 TGTGCCAGCAGTCGTCTACGGGACAGGGGCGAGAACGAAAAACTGTTTTTT CASSRLRDRGENEKLFF
TRBD1 - TRBJ2-7 TRBV7-2 TGTGCCAGCAGCTTCGGGGACAGGTCCGACGAGCAGTACTTC CASSFGDRSDEQYF
TRBD2 - TRBJ2-3 TRBV29-1 TGCAGCGCGGGGCAGCGGGAGGAAACAGATACGCAGTATTTT CSAGQREETDTQYF
- - TRBJ2-7 TRBV29-1 TGCAGCGCTACGAGGGCAGGGGGAGGGGAGCAGTACTTC CSATRAGGGEQYF